These T cell receptor beta chains were read from a single sample in a study of cytomegalovirus exposure and HLA in healthy donors. The data were produced by immunoSEQ multiplex PCR, yet TCRdb's version contains in-frame clones alone and is incomplete. This sample yields some 110,000 clones, of which around 64% are seen a single time; 8.5% to 9.5% belongs to the top ten. Specimen: PBMCs. All receptors derive from a young man in good health and CMV-seropositive. Each CDR3 is given with its conserved first and last residue. D genes are given only for firm matches. Rows give clone size only sometimes, using once, few, many, or a class for an expanded clone.

j_gene | v_gene | abundance | d_gene | CDR3nt | CDR3aa
TRBJ2-5 | TRBV9 | - | - | TGTGCCAGCAGCGGTGGAGGGGCCCAAGAGACCCAGTACTTC | CASSGGGAQETQYF
TRBJ1-1 | TRBV30 | few | - | TGTGCCTGGAGTGTCGACAGGAACACTGAAGCTTTCTTT | CAWSVDRNTEAFF
TRBJ1-1 | TRBV6-1 | few | - | TGTGCCAGCGTAGGGGTGGGGAACACTGAAGCTTTCTTT | CASVGVGNTEAFF
TRBJ1-5 | TRBV28 | - | TRBD1 | TGTGCCAGAGCCTCAGGGACAGGGTGGCCCCTTAGCAATCAGCCCCAGCATTTT | CARASGTGWPLSNQPQHF
TRBJ2-7 | TRBV9 | once | TRBD2 | TGTGCCAGCAGCGCTAGCGGGGGGCACGCGCAAGAGCAGTACTTC | CASSASGGHAQEQYF
TRBJ2-7 | TRBV5-6 | - | TRBD2 | TGTGCCAGCAGCGGGGAGGGGAGGAACGAGCAGTACTTC | CASSGEGRNEQYF
TRBJ1-2 | TRBV29-1 | once | TRBD1 | TGCAGCGCTGTCCTGCCGACGGGACAGGGATATGGCTACACCTTC | CSAVLPTGQGYGYTF
TRBJ2-6 | TRBV7-9 | - | - | TGTGCCAGCAGCTTATTCGGGTCCGGGGCCAACGTCCTGACTTTC | CASSLFGSGANVLTF
TRBJ1-3 | TRBV5-1 | - | - | TGCGCCAGCAGCACATCACAGGGCCACTCTGGAAACACCATATATTTT | CASSTSQGHSGNTIYF
TRBJ1-2 | TRBV6-5 | many | - | TGTGCCAGCAGTTACTCGGACGGGGATGGCTACACCTTC | CASSYSDGDGYTF
TRBJ1-2 | TRBV29-1 | - | - | TGCAGCGTTGAAGATCGGGCGGGGGCCCTTCGGGGCTACACCTTC | CSVEDRAGALRGYTF
TRBJ2-5 | TRBV30 | - | - | TGTGCCTGGAGTGAGGGCAGGGGGAGGTCAGAGACCCAGTACTTC | CAWSEGRGRSETQYF
TRBJ1-3 | TRBV19 | - | - | TGTGCCAGTAGTATTTCAGTGAACTCTGGAAACACCATATATTTT | CASSISVNSGNTIYF
TRBJ2-2 | TRBV7-2 | - | - | TGTGCCAGCAGCTTAGGGGCAGGGATGAACACCGGGGAGCTGTTTTTT | CASSLGAGMNTGELFF
TRBJ1-4 | TRBV7-9 | - | TRBD1 | TGTGCCAGCAGCTTAGGGGACAGGGAAAGTGAAAAACTGTTTTTT | CASSLGDRESEKLFF
TRBJ1-3 | TRBV7-8 | - | - | TGTGCCAGCAGCAATACAGGGTCTGGAAACACCATATATTTT | CASSNTGSGNTIYF
TRBJ1-6 | TRBV30 | - | - | TGTGCCTGGAAACTACCGGGAGGGGGGGGTGGCTATAATTCACCCCTCCACTTT | CAWKLPGGGGGYNSPLHF
TRBJ2-1 | TRBV18 | few | - | TGTGCCAGCTCACGCCCAGTGAATGAGCAGTTCTTC | CASSRPVNEQFF
TRBJ1-6 | TRBV2 | once | - | TGTGCCAGCGAGGCGAGCTCCTATAATTCACCCCTCCACTTT | CASEASSYNSPLHF
TRBJ1-5 | TRBV5-4 | - | TRBD1 | TGTGCCAGCAGCCCCGGACAGGGGTTTAATCAGCCCCAGCATTTT | CASSPGQGFNQPQHF
TRBJ1-1 | TRBV7-6 | few | TRBD1 | TGTGCCAGCAGCTTAGGAGGAGGGGGCGCCTCGGGCACTGAAGCTTTCTTT | CASSLGGGGASGTEAFF
TRBJ2-5 | TRBV29-1 | - | TRBD2 | TGCAGCGTTGCCACTAGCGGTCAAGAGACCCAGTACTTC | CSVATSGQETQYF
TRBJ2-7 | TRBV11-2 | - | TRBD2 | TGTGCCAGCAGCTTAGACGGGGGGTTCCCCTACGAGCAGTACTTC | CASSLDGGFPYEQYF
TRBJ1-1 | TRBV30 | - | TRBD1 | TGTGCCTGCCATACAGGGGCTGAAGCTTTCTTT | CACHTGAEAFF